What follows are 21 T cell receptor beta chains derived from one specimen sequenced in a study of blood T cell repertoires in COVID-19. The assay was immunoSEQ multiplex PCR, and TCRdb's table has in-frame clones only and misses some. The data contain 75,000 to 90,000 clones, about four fifths of them singletons. Sequenced: peripheral blood. Source of these receptors: a woman in her 40s with active or convalescent COVID-19.

V is TRBV6-5 and J is TRBJ1-6; the D is unclear. The germline V and J ends were trimmed by 4 bases and 10 bases, with 8 bases remaining between them. Germline V lookup: CDR1 MNHEY, CDR2 SVGAGI. The CDR3 extends over 12 amino acids. In DNA, the CDR3 is TGTGCCAGCAGTTCACATTGGTCACCCCTCCACTTT. Translated, it gives CASSSHWSPLHF.

V usage is TRBV28 and J usage is TRBJ1-5, with 7 nucleotides matching TRBD1. The CDR3 is made up of 14 amino acids. The germline CDR1 and CDR2 sequences are MDHEN and SYDVKM. J lost 5 bases, V lost 6 bases, and 7 bases had no gene match. CDR3 DNA sequence: TGTGCCAGCAGATCAGGACAGGCATATCAGCCCCAGCATTTT. Its translation is CASRSGQAYQPQHF.

This clone was seen repeatedly, ten times or more. The gene calls are TRBV28 and TRBJ2-1, with D possibly TRBD2 on 6 matching bases. The germline gives CDR1 MDHEN, CDR2 SYDVKM. The CDR3 extends over 16 amino acids. V lost 1 base to trimming and J lost 0 bases, with 10 bases between them. CDR3 DNA: TGTGCCAGCAGTTTATTTGGAGGGCTCTCCTACAATGAGCAGTTCTTC. It is translated as CASSLFGGLSYNEQFF.

The chain couples TRBV29-1 to TRBJ2-3, with 9 bases identical to TRBD2. Germline CDR1 and CDR2: SQVTM and ANQGSEA. This CDR3 is built from 16 residues. The V gene end was trimmed by 7 bases and the J gene end by 8 bases; junction bases not matched to a gene: 19. The CDR3 loop is CSAATLAGESSATQYF. The CDR3 DNA follows: TGCAGCGCCGCAACATTAGCGGGAGAGTCCTCAGCTACGCAGTATTTT.

This rearrangement joins TRBV7-3 to TRBJ2-7; 10 bases are a match to TRBD1. Germline loops: CDR1 SGHTA, CDR2 FQGTGA. V was clipped by 4 bases and J by 4 bases; unmatched bases: 4. CDR3 length: 14 residues. In DNA, the CDR3 is TGTGCCAGCAGCTCCGGGGGACAGGGGTACGAGCAGTACTTC. This encodes CASSSGGQGYEQYF. The full variable domain, in which reference TRBV7-3 and TRBJ2-7 provide the parts outside the CDR3, is GAGVSQTPSNKVTEKGKYVELRCDPISGHTALYWYRQSLGQGPEFLIYFQGTGAADDSGLPNDRFFAVRPEGSVSTLKIQRTERGDSAVYLCASSSGGQGYEQYFGPGTRLTVT.

This clone was detected only once. The gene calls are TRBV28 and TRBJ1-3; TRBD1 might be the D (5 bases). The CDR3 sequence is 14 residues long. Germline assignment: CDR1 MDHEN and CDR2 SYDVKM. Trimming shortened V by 5 bases and J by 3 bases, and 11 bases separated the two germline ends. CDR3 nucleotides: TGTGCCAGCAGTCTCGACAGATTTGGAAACACCATATATTTT. It encodes CASSLDRFGNTIYF.

This clone was seen more than once but under ten times. The chain carries TRBV9 and TRBJ1-2, with a tentative D call TRBD1 (5 bases). Germline CDR1 and CDR2: SGDLS and YYNGEE. This CDR3 has 15 residues. Trimming pared 0 bases from V and 2 bases from J, leaving 11 bases between. CDR3 amino acids: CASSVGTGGNYGYTF. The CDR3 DNA sequence: TGTGCCAGCAGCGTAGGTACGGGGGGGAACTATGGCTACACCTTC.

The rearrangement joins TRBV7-2 to TRBJ1-3, with TRBD1 as a possible D gene (6 bases). This CDR3 spans 13 amino acids. V was cut by 5 bases and J by 4 bases, with 9 bases left in between. Germline CDR1 is SGHTA and CDR2 is FQGNSA. As DNA, the CDR3 is TGTGCCAGCAGCCCGGGACAAGGAAACACCATATATTTT. This codes for CASSPGQGNTIYF.

The chain is built from TRBV10-2 and TRBJ1-5, with D perhaps TRBD1 (5 bases). The CDR3 sequence is 16 residues long. Germline V gene data show CDR1 as WSHSY and CDR2 as SAAADI. V was clipped by 9 bases and J by 0 bases, with 18 bases between them. The chain's CDR3 is CASSPLGGNSNQPQHF. The CDR3 DNA follows: TGCGCCAGTTCGCCCCTCGGGGGGAATAGCAATCAGCCCCAGCATTTT.

The chain combines TRBV11-2 with TRBJ2-3, with TRBD2 identical over 8 bases. After removal of 0 bases from V and 12 bases from J, the junction contained 5 bases not matched to a gene. The germline V gene encodes CDR1 SGHAT and CDR2 FQNNGV. The CDR3 has 13 amino acids. This CDR3 reads CASSLEGLANQYF. CDR3 nucleotides: TGTGCCAGCAGCTTAGAAGGACTAGCAAATCAGTATTTT.

V usage is TRBV28 and J usage is TRBJ2-3; 7 bases match TRBD2. The CDR3 runs to 17 residues. Germline loops: CDR1 MDHEN, CDR2 SYDVKM. After removal of 6 bases from V and 0 bases from J, the junction contained 12 bases not matched to a gene. CDR3 residues: CASSSLLAGHSTDTQYF. CDR3 DNA: TGTGCCAGCAGCTCGCTTTTAGCGGGCCATAGCACAGATACGCAGTATTTT.

The chain carries TRBV30 and TRBJ1-5; 7 positions match TRBD1. Germline CDR1 GTSNPN, CDR2 SVGIG (reference sequence). This CDR3 is 13 amino acids long. The ends lost 0 bases at V and 6 bases at J; junction bases unmatched: 2. The CDR3 reads CAWSVQGSQPQHF. DNA of the CDR3: TGTGCCTGGAGTGTACAGGGGAGTCAGCCCCAGCATTTT.

This chain joins TRBV19 and TRBJ2-3; D not resolved. Germline CDR1 and CDR2: LNHDA and SQIVND (reference sequence). Trimming removed 1 base from V and 1 base from J, with 9 bases in between. The CDR3 extends over 15 amino acids. CDR3 nucleotides: TGTGCCAGTAGTATAGGCCCCCGGGGCACAGATACGCAGTATTTT. As protein: CASSIGPRGTDTQYF.

V and J are TRBV9 and TRBJ1-4; the D is unclear. The V end was cut by 4 bases, the J end by 0 bases, with 7 bases between. There are 14 residues in the CDR3. Germline V CDR1 and CDR2: SGDLS, YYNGEE. As DNA, the CDR3 is TGTGCCAGCAGCAAGACATCAACTAATGAAAAACTGTTTTTT. It encodes CASSKTSTNEKLFF.

This clone was found once. The genes are TRBV19 and TRBJ1-2, with a weak D call TRBD1 (5 bases). The length of the CDR3 is 14 residues. Germline CDR1 LNHDA, CDR2 SQIVND (reference sequence). The ends were cut back, 5 bases at V and 1 base at J, with 11 bases in the middle. The DNA for the CDR3 is TGTGCCAGTAGTCTCACAGGAGATAACTATGGCTACACCTTC. Amino acid sequence: CASSLTGDNYGYTF.

As DNA, the CDR3 is TGTGCCAGCAGCGACAGGGGGACCTTAGGAGGCTACACCTTC. Its protein product is CASSDRGTLGGYTF. The chain combines TRBV25-1 with TRBJ1-2; 9 bases agree with TRBD1. This CDR3 has 14 amino acids. CDR1 is MGHDK and CDR2 is SYGVNS in the germline V gene. Trimming removed 6 bases from V and 8 bases from J; junction bases left unmatched: 10.

This clone has more than one count but fewer than ten. This sequence joins TRBV5-4 and TRBJ2-5, with TRBD2 identical over 9 bases. The CDR3 sequence is 14 residues long. CDR1 and CDR2 (germline): SGHNT, YYREEE (reference sequence). Germline trimming cut 3 bases from V and 4 bases from J; bases unmatched to any gene: 4. The CDR3 sequence is CASSSPGLAETQYF. In DNA form, the CDR3 reads TGTGCCAGCAGCTCCCCGGGACTAGCAGAGACCCAGTACTTC. The entire variable domain, with the rest obtained from reference TRBV5-4 and TRBJ2-5, is as follows: ETGVTQSPTHLIKTRGQQVTLRCSSQSGHNTVSWYQQALGQGPQFIFQYYREEENGRGNFPPRFSGLQFPNYSSELNVNALELDDSALYLCASSSPGLAETQYFGPGTRLLVL.

This clone was found once. CDR3 residues: CASSQDPGQLSGETQYF. For the CDR3, the DNA is TGTGCCAGCAGCCAAGATCCGGGACAACTCTCGGGAGAGACCCAGTACTTC. The chain couples TRBV4-2 to TRBJ2-5; perhaps TRBD1 as D (6 bases). The CDR3 runs to 17 residues. From germline, CDR1 is LGHNA and CDR2 YNFKEQ. Trimming stripped 0 bases from V and 4 bases from J, with 18 bases between.

The table lists this clone with a few counts. The genes are TRBV24-1 and TRBJ1-2; no clear D gene. The CDR3 has 13 amino acids. Germline CDR1 is KGHDR and CDR2 is SFDVKD. Trimming removed 5 bases from V and 6 bases from J, with 12 bases in between. The CDR3 DNA follows: TGTGCCACCAGTGGGGTGGGCTTTAATGGCTACACCTTC. This encodes CATSGVGFNGYTF.

The chain carries TRBV6-5 and TRBJ1-2; possibly TRBD1 for D (6 bases). Per germline, CDR1 MNHEY and CDR2 SVGAGI. The CDR3 is made up of 14 amino acids. The V gene lost 0 bases and the J gene lost 8 bases, with 13 bases spanning the gap. The CDR3 DNA follows: TGTGCCAGCAGTTACTCGGCGGCGGGGGGCGGCTACACCTTC. Protein product: CASSYSAAGGGYTF.

The rearrangement links TRBV9 to TRBJ2-1, with D perhaps TRBD2 (6 bases). Germline lookup yields CDR1 SGDLS and CDR2 YYNGEE. The CDR3 loop spans 16 amino acids. V was pared by 2 bases and J by 0 bases, with 12 bases between. The CDR3 sequence is CASSVSGGSSYNEQFF. In DNA, the CDR3 is TGTGCCAGCAGCGTTAGCGGTGGGAGCTCCTACAATGAGCAGTTCTTC.